This T cell receptor (beta chain) was sequenced in a study of read filtering for tumor transcriptome and immune sequencing. The overall study: 8 or 9 patients were R-ISS I, some 15 were R-ISS II, 6 or 7 were R-ISS III.

The library was built from 400 ng RNA with molecular barcoded adaptors for alpha/delta and beta/gamma chains. Via MiXCR, TCRdb re-called the reads, giving one row per CDR3 protein. Of around 130,000 distinct CDR3 sequences listed, about 13% are singletons. Findings and caveats of the study: IR-seq captured clonotypes deeper and more reliably than RNA-seq. Dropping single-read clonotypes raised IR-seq and RNA-seq shared-clonotype correlation. Sorted CD138-negative bone marrow cells were not purified T cells.

Germline lookup yields CDR1 LNHDA and CDR2 SQIVND (reference sequence). The V and J ends lost 1 base and 6 bases respectively, with 19 bases between them. This CDR3 has 16 residues. As to this clonotype: Its antigen remains unknown.

V gene TRBV19 combines with J gene TRBJ2-7; D is perhaps TRBD1 or TRBD2 (6 bases each). This sequence originates from a donor at least 40 years old with multiple myeloma. Sequencing was done on a sample of a population of CD138-negative cells sorted from bone marrow. In DNA form, the CDR3 reads TGTGCCAGTAGTATAGCCGCGGGATCGGGGGCGTCCGAGCAGTACTTC. Translating it yields CASSIAAGSGASEQYF.